The rows below give T cell receptor beta chains drawn from one sample of a study of T cell responses to AZD1222 COVID-19 vaccine. Libraries were prepared by immunoSEQ multiplex PCR; TCRdb keeps only in-frame clonotypes and omits some of them. This sample has about 110,000 clones, with roughly 89% found just once. Sequencing used peripheral blood, obtained 28 days after the second AZD1222 dose. Every receptor here comes from an adult who received the AZD1222 COVID-19 vaccine. Both conserved end residues are part of each CDR3. The order of the fields is D gene, J gene, V gene, clone size, CDR3 protein, CDR3 DNA. A D gene is named only where the DNA matches it firmly. Clone size is stated in some rows and not others, as once, few, many or a class when expanded.

D: .; J: TRBJ2-1; V: TRBV15; size: .; CDR3: CATSRGVGGVPYNEQFF; DNA: TGTGCCACCAGCAGGGGGGTCGGGGGCGTTCCCTACAATGAGCAGTTCTTC
D: .; J: TRBJ2-5; V: TRBV7-9; size: .; CDR3: CASSPTGFKETQYF; DNA: TGTGCCAGCAGCCCCACAGGGTTCAAAGAGACCCAGTACTTC
D: .; J: TRBJ2-7; V: TRBV14; size: .; CDR3: CASSQEWLGIQDYEQYF; DNA: TGTGCCAGCAGCCAAGAGTGGTTAGGGATTCAAGACTACGAGCAGTACTTC
D: .; J: TRBJ1-5; V: TRBV12-5; size: .; CDR3: CASGPTSPGQPQHF; DNA: TGTGCTAGTGGCCCGACTTCTCCAGGTCAGCCCCAGCATTTT
D: .; J: TRBJ2-7; V: TRBV19; size: .; CDR3: CASSIFIYYEQYF; DNA: TGTGCCAGTAGTATTTTCATTTACTACGAGCAGTACTTC
D: TRBD2; J: TRBJ2-5; V: TRBV30; size: .; CDR3: CAWERTRQETQYF; DNA: TGTGCCTGGGAGAGGACTAGACAAGAGACCCAGTACTTC
D: TRBD2; J: TRBJ2-7; V: TRBV6-1; size: .; CDR3: CASSEAQRGSYEQYF; DNA: TGTGCCAGCAGTGAAGCTCAGCGGGGATCCTACGAGCAGTACTTC
D: TRBD2; J: TRBJ2-5; V: TRBV7-7; size: .; CDR3: CASSLARWEGETQYF; DNA: TGTGCCAGCAGCTTAGCGCGGTGGGAGGGGGAGACCCAGTACTTC
D: .; J: TRBJ1-1; V: TRBV2; size: .; CDR3: CASLSEGIHEAFF; DNA: TGTGCCAGCCTATCGGAGGGGATTCATGAAGCTTTCTTT
D: TRBD1; J: TRBJ1-5; V: TRBV4-1; size: .; CDR3: CASSQDLRQGGQPQHF; DNA: TGCGCCAGCAGCCAAGATTTGAGGCAGGGGGGTCAGCCCCAGCATTTT
D: TRBD1; J: TRBJ2-7; V: TRBV18; size: .; CDR3: CASSPAGTGAYEQYF; DNA: TGTGCCAGCTCACCCGCAGGGACAGGGGCCTACGAGCAGTACTTC
D: TRBD2; J: TRBJ2-7; V: TRBV7-2; size: .; CDR3: CASSPSGRAHYEQYF; DNA: TGTGCCAGCAGCCCAAGCGGGAGGGCCCACTACGAGCAGTACTTC
D: .; J: TRBJ2-3; V: TRBV24-1; size: .; CDR3: CATSDSGPRTDTQYF; DNA: TGTGCCACCAGTGATTCGGGACCGAGGACAGATACGCAGTATTTT
D: TRBD2; J: TRBJ2-7; V: TRBV4-3; size: once; CDR3: CASSQEAALAGAGEQYF; DNA: TGCGCCAGCAGCCAAGAAGCAGCCCTAGCGGGAGCGGGGGAGCAGTACTTC
D: TRBD2; J: TRBJ2-7; V: TRBV4-3; size: few; CDR3: CASSQLAGDHEQYF; DNA: TGCGCCAGCAGCCAACTAGCGGGAGATCACGAGCAGTACTTC
D: .; J: TRBJ1-3; V: TRBV28; size: .; CDR3: CASSLYALSGNTIYF; DNA: TGTGCCAGCAGTTTATACGCGCTCTCTGGAAACACCATATATTTT
D: .; J: TRBJ1-2; V: TRBV27; size: .; CDR3: CASSNLVGAGGYTF; DNA: TGTGCCAGCAGCAACCTGGTGGGGGCTGGCGGCTACACCTTC
D: .; J: TRBJ1-1; V: TRBV15; size: .; CDR3: CATSRDGRPRRNTEAFF; DNA: TGTGCCACCAGCAGAGATGGCAGGCCACGCCGGAACACTGAAGCTTTCTTT
D: TRBD2; J: TRBJ2-1; V: TRBV11-2; size: .; CDR3: CASSLGTSGRMSGSEQFF; DNA: TGTGCCAGCAGCTTGGGGACTAGCGGGAGAATGTCGGGTAGTGAGCAGTTCTTC
D: .; J: TRBJ1-1; V: TRBV18; size: .; CDR3: CASSPNAYDTEAFF; DNA: TGTGCCAGCTCACCAAACGCCTATGACACTGAAGCTTTCTTT
D: .; J: TRBJ1-1; V: TRBV30; size: .; CDR3: CAWSGKGRTEAFF; DNA: TGTGCCTGGAGTGGAAAGGGCAGGACTGAAGCTTTCTTT
D: .; J: TRBJ1-5; V: TRBV28; size: .; CDR3: CASRLPAGRDQPQHF; DNA: TGTGCCAGCAGACTCCCCGCGGGGCGAGATCAGCCCCAGCATTTT
D: .; J: TRBJ1-2; V: TRBV28; size: .; CDR3: CASSRPQGYYGYTF; DNA: TGTGCCAGCAGTCGCCCCCAGGGATACTATGGCTACACCTTC